A single sample is the source of the 28 T cell receptor beta chains below, sequenced in a study of T cells in Graves' hyperthyroidism and ophthalmopathy. Template material for amplifying TCR beta CDR3 regions consisted of RNA transcripts. Initially, a first-round RT-PCR of the TCR CDR3 employed the HTBI primer set. TCRdb ran MiXCR on the multiplex PCR reads and lists one entry per CDR3 protein. The data contain about 520,000 distinct CDR3 sequences, roughly a quarter of them singletons. Sequencing was performed on blood. The source of these receptors is a woman aged 25 to 39 with Graves' ophthalmopathy.

This clonotype was seen a handful of times. Compared with germline, one end of the junction differs, possibly owing to a read error. The chain combines TRBV10-3 with TRBJ1-1; 7 bases line up with TRBD1. The length of the CDR3 is 13 residues. The germline gives CDR1 ENHRY, CDR2 SYGVKD. CDR3 sequence: CAIKTGLETEALF. CDR3 in DNA: TGTGCCATCAAGACAGGGTTGGAGACTGAAGCTCTCTTT.

Comments on this clonotype: A much larger clonotype is one base distant, so this may be a read error. The conserved phenylalanine or tryptophan is not found at the CDR3 terminus, so this likely reflects a read error. The chain couples TRBV6-2 or TRBV6-3 to TRBJ1-5, with 8 positions matching TRBD1. This CDR3 has 19 amino acids. Looked up from germline, CDR1 is MNHEY and CDR2 is SVGEGT. The V gene end was trimmed by 0 bases and the J gene end by 1 base; junction bases not matched to a gene: 11. The CDR3 DNA reads as TGTGCCAGCAGTTACTCAGGCAGGGGGCTGACAGGGAGCAATCAGCCCCAGCATGTT. As protein: CASSYSGRGLTGSNQPQHV.

Note on this clonotype: No conserved phenylalanine or tryptophan is present at the end of the CDR3, so a read error is the likely explanation. The CDR3 DNA reads TGTGCCAGCAGCCCGGAACGGACGCCCCAGCATTAT. Translation: CASSPERTPQHY. This rearrangement joins TRBV7-2 to TRBJ1-5; D remains unclear. The CDR3 extends over 12 amino acids. Trimming cost V 5 bases and J 9 bases, with 11 bases left between them. CDR1 and CDR2 from the germline V gene are SGHTA and FQGNSA.

With respect to this clonotype: This may stem from a read error, because a much larger clone lies one nucleotide away. This chain links TRBV10-2 with TRBJ2-7, with 8 bases matching TRBD2. Germline lookup yields CDR1 WSHSY and CDR2 SAAADI. This CDR3 is built from 15 residues. The CDR3 protein is CASIRTSGGDYEHYF. The CDR3 DNA reads as TGCGCCAGCATACGCACCTCGGGAGGGGACTACGAGCATTACTTC.

This clonotype was found a few times. The chain couples TRBV28 to TRBJ1-5, with D perhaps TRBD1 (5 bases). The CDR3 totals 17 residues. CDR1 is MDHEN and CDR2 is SYDVKM in the germline V gene. Trimming took 0 bases from V and 0 from J, leaving 12 bases between them. This chain's CDR3 is CASSLWGVPLSNQPQHF. The CDR3, as DNA: TGTGCCAGCAGTTTATGGGGGGTCCCCCTTAGCAATCAGCCCCAGCATTTT.

This clonotype appeared a few times. V usage is TRBV10-1 and J usage is TRBJ1-2, with a possible D match to TRBD1 (6 bases). Germline CDR1 is WNHNN and CDR2 is SYGVQD (reference sequence). V lost 5 bases and J 2 bases, leaving 15 bases between the germline ends. This CDR3 has 15 amino acids. As DNA, the CDR3 is TGCGCCAGCAGTCCAAGCGGTACAGGGAACTATGGCTACACCTTC. Its protein is CASSPSGTGNYGYTF.

The chain recombines TRBV6-5 with TRBJ1-1, with D uncertain. V was trimmed by 2 bases and J by 4 bases, leaving 14 bases between them. The germline V gene encodes CDR1 MNHEY and CDR2 SVGAGI. The CDR3 consists of 15 residues. CDR3: CASSYRMGVGTEAFF. The CDR3 DNA reads TGTGCCAGCAGTTACCGAATGGGTGTCGGCACTGAAGCTTTCTTT.

This clonotype was seen only a few times. The rearrangement uses TRBV6-5 and TRBJ1-5, with TRBD1 matching over 9 bases. Germline CDR1 is MNHEY and CDR2 is SVGAGI. The CDR3 consists of 15 residues. After removal of 0 bases from V and 4 bases from J, the junction contained 1 base not matched to a gene. The CDR3 loop is CASSYSQGANQPQHF. In DNA form, the CDR3 reads TGTGCCAGCAGTTACTCACAGGGGGCGAATCAGCCCCAGCATTTT.

This clonotype was recorded many times. V is TRBV29-1 and J is TRBJ2-5; 8 bases are shared with TRBD1. Unmatched junction bases numbered 6, after V lost 4 bases and J lost 5 bases. CDR3 size: 13 residues. Germline V lookup: CDR1 SQVTM, CDR2 ANQGSEA. The CDR3 region has the DNA TGCAGCGTTGGAGCAGGGGGCGGGGAGACCCAGTACTTC. Translation: CSVGAGGGETQYF.

The chain uses TRBV10-3 and TRBJ1-1; D possibly corresponds to TRBD1 (5 bases). The germline V gene encodes CDR1 ENHRY and CDR2 SYGVKD. The germline V and J ends were trimmed by 1 base and 4 bases, with 16 bases remaining between them. The CDR3 totals 16 residues. The CDR3, as DNA: TGTGCCATCAGTGAGTTCCGGGGGACGGGATCCACTGAAGCTTTCTTT. Translation gives CAISEFRGTGSTEAFF.

Many counts were recorded for this clonotype. The V gene is TRBV2, the J gene TRBJ1-2, with TRBD1 identical over 12 bases. With V trimmed by 6 bases and J by 7 bases, 3 bases remained unmatched. The CDR3 length is 13 residues. Germline V gene data show CDR1 as SNHLY and CDR2 as FYNNEI. CDR3 nucleotide sequence: TGTGCCAGCAGGGGGACAGGGGGCTTTGGCTACACCTTC. Translating gives CASRGTGGFGYTF.

This clonotype was detected many times. The genes are TRBV6-2 or TRBV6-3 and TRBJ1-2; 8 bases align to TRBD1. The CDR3 is 15 amino acids. V lost 6 bases, J lost 6 bases, and 12 bases stayed unmatched. In germline, CDR1 is MNHEY, CDR2 SVGEGT. CDR3 bases: TGTGCCAGCAGCCTGACTCGACAGGGGATTAATGGCTACACCTTC. It specifies CASSLTRQGINGYTF.

The chain is built from TRBV12-3 or TRBV12-4 and TRBJ1-2; D not resolved. The V and J ends lost 1 base and 4 bases respectively, with 16 bases between them. This CDR3 spans 16 amino acids. CDR3 sequence reads: CASSLVGLAAVYGYTF. The CDR3 DNA is TGTGCCAGCAGTTTAGTGGGGTTAGCTGCTGTCTATGGCTACACCTTC.

This clonotype has more than one count but fewer than ten. This may arise from a read error, as a much more abundant clone is one base away. This chain uses TRBV24-1 with TRBJ2-2; D might be TRBD1 (5 bases). Trimming cost V 4 bases and J 5 bases, with 13 bases left between them. CDR1 is KGHDR and CDR2 is SFDVKD in the germline V gene. The CDR3 length is 15 residues. The CDR3 sequence: CATSEGAGLTGELFF. In DNA form, the CDR3 reads TGTGCCACCAGTGAAGGGGCAGGGTTGACCGGGGAGCTGTTTTTT.

This clonotype turned up a few times. The rearrangement joins TRBV6-2 or TRBV6-3 to TRBJ2-6, with 9 positions matching TRBD1. CDR1 and CDR2 (germline): MNHEY, SVGEGT. This CDR3 is built from 18 residues. V lost 5 bases and J lost 0; bases outside the gene matches: 8. Here the CDR3 DNA reads TGTGCCAGCAGTCGAGCCGGGACAGGGTCCTCTGGGGCCAACGTCCTGACTTTC. Amino acid sequence: CASSRAGTGSSGANVLTF.

There are many counts of this clonotype. The gene calls are TRBV20-1 and TRBJ2-6, with 9 bases fitting TRBD1. The CDR3 is 18 residues long. After removal of 1 base from V and 0 bases from J, the junction contained 7 bases not matched to a gene. From germline, CDR1 is DFQATT and CDR2 SNEGSKA (reference sequence). CDR3 loop: CSARGDRENFSGANVLTF. In DNA form, the CDR3 reads TGCAGTGCTAGAGGGGACAGGGAGAATTTCTCTGGGGCCAACGTCCTGACTTTC.

This clonotype appeared many times. The chain recombines TRBV7-3 with TRBJ1-2; D is ambiguous. Looked up from germline, CDR1 is SGHTA and CDR2 is FQGTGA. The CDR3 spans 13 residues. V lost 6 bases to trimming and J lost 2 bases, with 10 bases between them. The CDR3 protein is CASSIHRNYGYTF. CDR3 nucleotides: TGTGCCAGCAGTATTCACAGAAACTATGGCTACACCTTC.

A remark on this clonotype: The junction departs from germline at one end; a sequencing error may be responsible. The rearrangement uses TRBV20-1 and TRBJ1-2; D not certain. This CDR3 region has 14 residues. Germline V CDR1 and CDR2: DFQATT, SNEGSKA (reference sequence). The CDR3 protein is CSARHSVESYGYTF. CDR3 nucleotide sequence: TGCAGTGCTAGGCACTCGGTAGAATCCTATGGTTACACCTTC.

This clonotype has just a few counts. This chain connects TRBV19 to TRBJ1-2, with TRBD1 matching 7 bases. CDR1 is LNHDA and CDR2 is SQIVND in the germline V gene (reference sequence). The CDR3 spans 15 residues. The J segment lost 4 bases and the V segment lost 3 bases, leaving 8 bases of the junction unmatched. This CDR3 reads CASSIDYGTVYGYTF. The CDR3 DNA sequence: TGTGCCAGTAGTATCGACTACGGGACAGTCTATGGCTACACCTTC.

V is TRBV20-1 and J is TRBJ2-7; TRBD2 matches 11 bases. The CDR3 is 14 amino acids. After removal of 6 bases from V and 3 bases from J, the junction contained 7 bases not matched to a gene. Per germline, CDR1 DFQATT and CDR2 SNEGSKA (reference sequence). The CDR3, as DNA: TGCAGTGCACCCACGCTAGCGGGAGGCTACGAGCAGTACTTC. Protein: CSAPTLAGGYEQYF.

This clonotype was counted many times. The V call is TRBV4-1, the J call TRBJ1-1; D not resolved. CDR3 length: 13 amino acids. Trimming removed 2 bases from V and 4 bases from J, with 8 bases in between. CDR1 MGHRA and CDR2 YSYEKL come from the germline V gene. CDR3 sequence (DNA): TGCGCCAGCAGCCAAAGCTCGGGCACTGAAGCTTTCTTT. Translating it yields CASSQSSGTEAFF.

This clonotype was detected ten times or more. V gene TRBV6-2 or TRBV6-3 combines with J gene TRBJ1-5; 11 bases agree with TRBD1. After removal of 6 bases from V and 7 bases from J, the junction contained 17 bases not matched to a gene. The germline V gene has CDR1 MNHEY and CDR2 SVGEGT. The CDR3 extends over 18 amino acids. This CDR3 reads CASSPGRRSDRGRQPQHF. CDR3 nucleotides: TGTGCCAGCAGCCCCGGTCGGCGGTCGGACAGGGGGCGACAGCCCCAGCATTTT.

V usage is TRBV5-1 and J usage is TRBJ1-5, with 10 bases that match TRBD1. The CDR3 runs to 15 residues. J gave up 7 bases and V 3 bases, and 7 bases lay outside the gene matches. CDR1 and CDR2 (germline): SGHRS, YFSETQ. This chain's CDR3 is CASSSGTGDLQPQHF. CDR3 nucleotides: TGCGCCAGCAGCTCCGGGACAGGGGATTTGCAGCCCCAGCATTTT.

This clonotype was picked up many times. The V and J genes are TRBV6-1 and TRBJ1-1; D is undetermined. From germline, CDR1 is MNHNS and CDR2 SASEGT. Trimming took 7 bases from V and 0 from J, leaving 9 bases between them. The CDR3 spans 13 residues. CDR3 region: CASTRFMNTEAFF. In DNA form, the CDR3 reads TGTGCCAGCACGAGGTTTATGAACACTGAAGCTTTCTTT.

Many counts were recorded for this clonotype. V gene TRBV2 combines with J gene TRBJ2-7; D unresolved. The V and J ends lost 0 bases and 12 bases respectively, with 12 bases between them. Germline CDR1 is SNHLY and CDR2 is FYNNEI. The CDR3 totals 12 residues. The CDR3 bases are TGTGCCAGCAGTGAAGCGCTGGGGTCGATGTACTTC. Translated, it gives CASSEALGSMYF.

The V and J genes are TRBV4-1 and TRBJ2-7; D gene ambiguous. Trimming removed 2 bases at V and 5 bases at J, with 13 bases between. Germline loops: CDR1 MGHRA, CDR2 YSYEKL. This CDR3 is built from 14 residues. CDR3 bases: TGCGCCAGCAGCCAAACCTATGGCGTCGACGAGCAGTACTTC. Translation: CASSQTYGVDEQYF.

This clonotype was detected many times. The chain employs TRBV10-3 and TRBJ1-2, with D possibly being TRBD1 (6 bases). Germline lookup yields CDR1 ENHRY and CDR2 SYGVKD. The CDR3 is 13 amino acids. Trimming removed 6 bases at V and 2 bases at J, with 10 bases between. The CDR3 loop is CAIRAGTNYGYTF. CDR3 bases: TGTGCCATCAGGGCCGGGACAAACTATGGCTACACCTTC.

The sample holds many counts of this clonotype. The rearrangement uses TRBV7-2 and TRBJ2-7; unclear D gene. Germline V lookup: CDR1 SGHTA, CDR2 FQGNSA. V shed 5 bases and J shed 0 bases, with 8 bases lying between them. The CDR3 sequence is 13 residues long. The CDR3 loop is CASSPTPSYEQYF. The CDR3 nucleotides read TGTGCCAGCAGCCCGACACCCTCCTACGAGCAGTACTTC.